This TCR beta chain appears in the sequencing data of a study of CD8 T cells in ankylosing spondylitis. The CDR3 totals 17 residues. V lost 1 base and J lost 2; bases outside the gene matches: 7. Looked up from germline, CDR1 is SGHTA and CDR2 is FQGNSA. TCRdb reprocessed the 5' RACE reads with MiXCR, giving one entry per CDR3 protein. The sample gives 190,000 or so distinct CDR3 sequences, 9.5% to 15% of which show up once; approximately 17% is in the top ten. Sequenced material: blood, either unsorted or a sorted T cell fraction (not recorded which). This clonotype was obtained from a male donor with ankylosing spondylitis or in good health (not recorded which). The rearrangement links TRBV7-2 to TRBJ2-3; 9 positions agree with TRBD2. CDR3: CASSLVVGLANTDTQYF. In nucleotides, the CDR3 is TGTGCCAGCAGCTTAGTAGTAGGACTAGCGAACACAGATACGCAGTATTTT.